The 10 T cell receptor beta chains in this list originate from one sample, sequenced in a study of Graves' ophthalmopathy and Graves' hyperthyroidism listed by TCRdb under 2018. Sequencing instrument: Illumina HiSeq 2000. For repertoire sequencing, TCR beta CDR3 regions were amplified from RNA transcripts. The first round of RT-PCR was done with HTBI primers and the Qiagen OneStep RT-PCR kit, and was followed by a second round of multiplex PCR, then size selection and purification. The public reads were reanalyzed by TCRdb: fastp trimming at Q25, MiXCR alignment, in-frame beta chains only. CDR3 protein sequences are deduplicated, and each keeps its most common genes and DNA. This sample holds 600,000 to 950,000 distinct CDR3 sequences; roughly 40% were observed only once. The top ten hold 44% of the sample. The sample consisted of peripheral blood. All receptors come from an adult man with Graves' ophthalmopathy.

For this clonotype: One junction end disagrees with the germline gene, perhaps due to a read error. The rearrangement links TRBV5-1 to TRBJ2-7; TRBD1 agrees at 9 bases. The CDR3 length is 15 residues. The germline V gene has CDR1 SGHRS and CDR2 YFSETQ. The CDR3 protein is CASSPSGQGGYKQYF. CDR3 DNA sequence: TGCGCCAGCAGCCCTTCGGGACAGGGAGGCTACAAGCAGTACTTC.

This chain joins TRBV11-2 and TRBJ2-5; D remains ambiguous. Germline assignment: CDR1 SGHAT and CDR2 FQNNGV. The CDR3 length is 15 residues. Trimming left V 0 bases short and J 5 bases short, with 13 bases between. The CDR3 here is CASSLEVVAGETQYF. CDR3 bases: TGTGCCAGCAGCTTAGAGGTGGTAGCCGGGGAGACCCAGTACTTC.

The chain uses TRBV9 and TRBJ1-6; TRBD1 matches at 8 bases. V lost 7 bases to trimming and J lost 6 bases; unmatched junction nucleotides: 18. This CDR3 comprises 18 residues. From germline, CDR1 is SGDLS and CDR2 YYNGEE. CDR3 residues: CASLQWDRSLPCNSPLHF. The CDR3 region has the DNA TGTGCCAGCCTGCAATGGGACAGGAGCCTCCCATGTAATTCACCCCTCCACTTT.

The chain recombines TRBV7-9 with TRBJ1-1, with TRBD1 matching 10 bases. Germline V gene lookup returns CDR1 SEHNR and CDR2 FQNEAQ (reference sequence). V trimming: 6 bases; J trimming: 13 bases; junction bases outside the gene matches: 5. The CDR3 runs 11 residues. CDR3 region: CASRRGTGVFF. CDR3 sequence (DNA): TGTGCCAGCAGGCGAGGGACAGGGGTTTTCTTT.

This clonotype was picked up one time. This chain connects TRBV5-1 to TRBJ1-1; D is unresolved. V was trimmed by 0 bases and J by 3 bases, leaving 9 bases between them. This CDR3 has 14 residues. CDR1 and CDR2 (germline): SGHRS, YFSETQ. The CDR3 DNA reads as TGCGCCAGCAGCTTGGCTATGGTCGACACTGAAGCTTTCTTT. Translation gives CASSLAMVDTEAFF.

This clonotype was observed at least ten times. The chain combines TRBV2 with TRBJ1-2; D not resolved. Between the trimmed V and J ends, which lost 4 bases and 2 bases, there was a span of 8 bases. CDR1 and CDR2 from the germline V gene are SNHLY and FYNNEI. The CDR3 contains 13 residues. CDR3: CASSAEANYGYTF. The CDR3 DNA reads TGTGCCAGCAGTGCAGAAGCAAACTATGGCTACACCTTC.

This clonotype was counted ten times or more. The chain couples TRBV10-3 to TRBJ2-7; D tentatively fits TRBD1 or TRBD2 (5 bases each). The germline gives CDR1 ENHRY, CDR2 SYGVKD. The CDR3 has 13 amino acids. With 5 bases removed from V and 1 base from J, the gap between germline ends came to 9 bases. CDR3 region: CAISQGTSYEQYF. DNA of the CDR3: TGTGCCATCAGTCAAGGGACGTCCTACGAGCAGTACTTC.

This chain links TRBV25-1 with TRBJ2-5; tentatively, D is TRBD1 or TRBD2 (5 bases each). Germline V gives CDR1 MGHDK, CDR2 SYGVNS. V was trimmed by 5 bases and J by 2 bases, leaving 12 bases between them. The CDR3 is made up of 14 amino acids. The CDR3 DNA follows: TGTGCCAGCAGTCCCTGGGGGATTCAAGAGACCCAGTACTTC. Translated: CASSPWGIQETQYF.

This clonotype was picked up one time. The chain is built from TRBV11-2 and TRBJ1-4; D is uncertain. CDR3 length equals 15 residues. CDR1 SGHAT and CDR2 FQNNGV come from the germline V gene. V lost 8 bases, J lost 0 bases, and 13 bases lay in between. The CDR3 region has the DNA TGTGCCAGCTCACCTGGGTTCTCAACTAATGAAAAACTGTTTTTT. This gives the protein CASSPGFSTNEKLFF.

With respect to this clonotype: A much larger clone differs by one base, so this may be a read error. The rearrangement joins TRBV2 to TRBJ1-6; 7 bases fit TRBD1. Per the germline V gene, CDR1 is SNHLY and CDR2 is FYNNEI. Trimming at V came to 5 bases and at J to 8 bases, leaving 12 bases not matched to a gene. The CDR3 spans 16 residues. CDR3 region: CASSSRTGTDYSPLHF. In nucleotides, the CDR3 is TGTGCCAGCAGTTCGCGGACCGGGACAGATTATTCACCCCTCCACTTT.